A selection of T cell receptor beta chains follows, all from one sample in a study of Graves' ophthalmopathy and Graves' hyperthyroidism. TCRdb used MiXCR to reprocess the multiplex PCR reads, holding one entry per CDR3 protein. This table has 40,000 to 50,000 distinct CDR3 sequences, under 55% appearing once. Specimen: peripheral blood. All receptors come from an adult man with Graves' ophthalmopathy. Both conserved end residues are part of each CDR3. The size entry is marked missing in some rows and otherwise reads once, few, many or a size class.

cdr3_aa: CASSAPTGDSNQPQHF
v_call: TRBV9
j_call: TRBJ1-5
clone_size: NA

cdr3_aa: CASSSDRGLNTGELFF
v_call: TRBV5-1
j_call: TRBJ2-2
clone_size: many

cdr3_aa: CASSQVGGGVKNIQYF
v_call: TRBV7-3
j_call: TRBJ2-4
clone_size: few

cdr3_aa: CSVVSQTGNTGELFF
v_call: TRBV29-1
j_call: TRBJ2-2
clone_size: many

cdr3_aa: CASSGGGSDQPQHF
v_call: TRBV5-1
j_call: TRBJ1-5
clone_size: NA

cdr3_aa: CASSVETSGDSNYGYTF
v_call: TRBV9
j_call: TRBJ1-2
clone_size: NA

cdr3_aa: CASPVGTLKDTQYF
v_call: TRBV19
j_call: TRBJ2-3
clone_size: many

cdr3_aa: CSAREAGSSPLYF
v_call: TRBV20-1
j_call: TRBJ1-6
clone_size: NA

cdr3_aa: CASSVGTGKETQYF
v_call: TRBV9
j_call: TRBJ2-5
clone_size: many

cdr3_aa: CASSYHRGDGYTF
v_call: TRBV3-1
j_call: TRBJ1-2
clone_size: NA

cdr3_aa: CASSLREGGPNSPLHF
v_call: TRBV11-1
j_call: TRBJ1-6
clone_size: NA

cdr3_aa: CAISESRLEGDHNEQFF
v_call: TRBV10-3
j_call: TRBJ2-1
clone_size: NA

cdr3_aa: CASSLFNRDQPQHF
v_call: TRBV5-5
j_call: TRBJ1-5
clone_size: many

cdr3_aa: CASSPRGNTEAFF
v_call: TRBV9
j_call: TRBJ1-1
clone_size: many

cdr3_aa: CASSLRLGNSYEQYF
v_call: TRBV7-6
j_call: TRBJ2-7
clone_size: once

cdr3_aa: CASSLQGSRYEQYF
v_call: TRBV6-5
j_call: TRBJ2-7
clone_size: once

cdr3_aa: CASSSEGGETQYF
v_call: TRBV19
j_call: TRBJ2-5
clone_size: NA

cdr3_aa: CASSARSNKAFF
v_call: TRBV18
j_call: TRBJ1-1
clone_size: many

cdr3_aa: CASSQGGGGTSGGEETQYF
v_call: TRBV4-2
j_call: TRBJ2-5
clone_size: many

cdr3_aa: CASSLAGGDTGELFF
v_call: TRBV3-1
j_call: TRBJ2-2
clone_size: NA

cdr3_aa: CASSETSGSGYNEQFF
v_call: TRBV6-2/TRBV6-3
j_call: TRBJ2-1
clone_size: many

cdr3_aa: CASSPIGQGGYGYTF
v_call: TRBV3-1
j_call: TRBJ1-2
clone_size: NA

cdr3_aa: CASSTGQREQYF
v_call: TRBV5-1
j_call: TRBJ2-7
clone_size: many

cdr3_aa: CASSPVAATNEKLFF
v_call: TRBV18
j_call: TRBJ1-4
clone_size: many

cdr3_aa: CSARDDSRGGDSPLHF
v_call: TRBV20-1
j_call: TRBJ1-6
clone_size: medium-sized

cdr3_aa: CASSLARRLTQYF
v_call: TRBV7-8
j_call: TRBJ2-5
clone_size: NA

cdr3_aa: CASSIGDRTSACNEQFF
v_call: TRBV19
j_call: TRBJ2-1
clone_size: NA

cdr3_aa: CASSLGTGGVGGRTAEQYF
v_call: TRBV7-9
j_call: TRBJ2-7
clone_size: many

cdr3_aa: CASSIPITSDEQFF
v_call: TRBV19
j_call: TRBJ2-1
clone_size: NA

cdr3_aa: CATGQGQETQYF
v_call: TRBV19
j_call: TRBJ2-5
clone_size: medium-sized

cdr3_aa: CASSLAGRIEEKLFF
v_call: TRBV5-1
j_call: TRBJ1-4
clone_size: many

cdr3_aa: CASSFDRVGGDEKLFF
v_call: TRBV5-5
j_call: TRBJ1-4
clone_size: once

cdr3_aa: CASSPPMGGETQYF
v_call: TRBV18
j_call: TRBJ2-5
clone_size: few

cdr3_aa: CASSLGTDNSPLHF
v_call: TRBV9
j_call: TRBJ1-6
clone_size: many

cdr3_aa: CASSVLGGGLTKKLFF
v_call: TRBV11-2
j_call: TRBJ1-4
clone_size: many

cdr3_aa: CASSLDRDYSYEQYF
v_call: TRBV7-9
j_call: TRBJ2-7
clone_size: NA

cdr3_aa: CASSHRQSGLAGDGTDTQYF
v_call: TRBV4-1
j_call: TRBJ2-3
clone_size: many

cdr3_aa: CASSWYLSSGTSGVSGEQFF
v_call: TRBV5-1
j_call: TRBJ2-1
clone_size: many

cdr3_aa: CASSLDRDRTQYF
v_call: TRBV5-8
j_call: TRBJ2-5
clone_size: NA

cdr3_aa: CASSSSGVNTGELFF
v_call: TRBV11-2
j_call: TRBJ2-2
clone_size: many